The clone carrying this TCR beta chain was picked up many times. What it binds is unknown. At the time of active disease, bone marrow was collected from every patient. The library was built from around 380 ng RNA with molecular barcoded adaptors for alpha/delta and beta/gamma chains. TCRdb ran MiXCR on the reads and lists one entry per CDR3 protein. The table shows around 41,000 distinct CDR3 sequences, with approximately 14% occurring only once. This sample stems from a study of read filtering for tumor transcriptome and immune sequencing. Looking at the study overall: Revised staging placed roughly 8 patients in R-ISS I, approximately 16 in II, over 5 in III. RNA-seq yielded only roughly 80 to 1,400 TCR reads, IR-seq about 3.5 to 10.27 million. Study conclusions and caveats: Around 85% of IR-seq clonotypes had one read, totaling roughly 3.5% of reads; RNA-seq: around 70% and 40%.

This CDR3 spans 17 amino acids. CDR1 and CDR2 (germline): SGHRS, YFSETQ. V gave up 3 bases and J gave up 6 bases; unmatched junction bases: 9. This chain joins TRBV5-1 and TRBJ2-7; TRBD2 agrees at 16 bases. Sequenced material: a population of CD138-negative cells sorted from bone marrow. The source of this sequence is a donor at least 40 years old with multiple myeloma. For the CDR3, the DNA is TGCGCCAGCAGCTCGGGACTAGCGGGGGGGCGTAGTCCCGAGCAGTACTTC. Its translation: CASSSGLAGGRSPEQYF.